The 18 T cell receptor beta chains below come from one sample, sequenced in a study of cytotoxic CD8 clonotypes in ibrutinib-treated CLL. The method was immunoSEQ multiplex PCR; TCRdb's version includes in-frame clones alone and lacks a portion of them. Of approximately 120,000 clones in the sample, roughly 80% were seen once. Sample: PBMCs, taken after 24 months of ibrutinib treatment. The receptors shown here come from a human donor with chronic lymphocytic leukemia.

This chain links TRBV23-1 with TRBJ2-7, with TRBD1 matching 7 bases. TRBV23-1 is an open reading frame, and its role is uncertain. The V and J ends lost 3 bases and 4 bases, in that order; junction bases with no gene match: 15. The CDR3 consists of 17 residues. DNA of the CDR3: TGCGCCAGCAGTCATCAAGAACCGGGACAGCTACATTACGAGCAGTACTTC. Its protein product is CASSHQEPGQLHYEQYF.

This chain joins TRBV6-6 and TRBJ1-2; TRBD1 aligns across 7 bases. CDR1 and CDR2 (germline): MNHNY, SVGAGI (reference sequence). J was trimmed by 7 bases and V by 6 bases; bases with no gene match: 11. This CDR3 region has 14 residues. The CDR3 is CASSTTGTVAGYTF. For the CDR3, the DNA is TGTGCCAGCAGCACGACAGGGACCGTGGCTGGCTACACCTTC.

The CDR3 DNA reads TGTGCCAGCAGTTACAGGGCGGGGGGGCCCCTCGAGCAGTACTTC. Translated: CASSYRAGGPLEQYF. The chain recombines TRBV6-6 with TRBJ2-7, with 9 bases aligning to TRBD2. The CDR3 runs 15 residues. Germline values: CDR1 MNHNY, CDR2 SVGAGI (reference sequence). Trimming cost V 2 bases and J 6 bases; bases outside gene matches: 8.

The chain combines TRBV9 with TRBJ1-2; maybe TRBD1 (5 bases). The CDR3 runs to 17 residues. The ends were cut back, 2 bases at V and 4 bases at J, with 21 bases in the middle. CDR1 is SGDLS, CDR2 YYNGEE, per germline. The CDR3 DNA sequence: TGTGCCAGCAGCGTCCGGGACCTTCCGTTGTTAGGCTATGGCTACACCTTC. It encodes CASSVRDLPLLGYGYTF.

This clone was counted only a few times. V gene TRBV5-1 combines with J gene TRBJ1-4; 8 bases fit TRBD1. The J segment lost 7 bases and the V segment lost 2 bases, leaving 4 bases of the junction unmatched. Germline V gene data show CDR1 as SGHRS and CDR2 as YFSETQ. This CDR3 has 14 residues. The DNA of the CDR3 is TGCGCCAGCAGCTTAGACAGGGGCGGTGAAAAACTGTTTTTT. Translating it yields CASSLDRGGEKLFF.

The chain has TRBV15 and TRBJ2-7, with D perhaps matching TRBD1 or TRBD2 (5 bases each). Germline values: CDR1 LNHNV, CDR2 YYDKDF (reference sequence). V was clipped by 5 bases and J by 1 base, with 9 bases between them. CDR3 length: 13 residues. In DNA form, the CDR3 reads TGTGCCACCAGCGTCGGGGCTTCCTACGAGCAGTACTTC. This sequence encodes CATSVGASYEQYF.

V and J are TRBV7-8 and TRBJ2-5; D might be TRBD1 or TRBD2, each matching 5 bases. Deletions cut 4 bases from V and 5 bases from J, with 17 bases between. Germline V gene lookup returns CDR1 SGHVS and CDR2 FQNEAQ. The CDR3 loop spans 15 amino acids. The CDR3 nucleotides are TGTGCCAGCAGCTCCAGAGGGACCGTTGCGGAGACCCAGTACTTC. Its translation is CASSSRGTVAETQYF. Together with reference TRBV7-8 and TRBJ2-5, the CDR3 gives the full variable domain: GAGVSQSPRYKVAKRGQDVALRCDPISGHVSLFWYQQALGQGPEFLTYFQNEAQLDKSGLPSDRFFAERPEGSVSTLKIQRTQQEDSAVYLCASSSRGTVAETQYFGPGTRLLVL.

The CDR3 DNA follows: TGTGCCAGCAGCCCCAGTTCAGGGGGCGCAACCCACGAGCAGTACTTC. Translation: CASSPSSGGATHEQYF. This chain connects TRBV7-9 to TRBJ2-7, with 8 bases identical to TRBD1. J gave up 5 bases and V 5 bases, and 14 bases lay outside the gene matches. Germline CDR1 SEHNR, CDR2 FQNEAQ (reference sequence). The CDR3 has 16 residues.

Only a few counts were recorded for this clone. The chain is built from TRBV15 and TRBJ1-1; D is ambiguous. V lost 0 bases to trimming and J lost 6 bases, with 14 bases between them. CDR3 length: 15 residues. The germline V gene has CDR1 LNHNV and CDR2 YYDKDF (reference sequence). DNA for the CDR3: TGTGCCACCAGCAGAGATACCCAGAGGATGGCTGAAGCTTTCTTT. This translates into CATSRDTQRMAEAFF.

V gene TRBV27 combines with J gene TRBJ2-3; no firm D call. The germline CDR1 and CDR2 sequences are MNHEY and SMNVEV (reference sequence). The CDR3 is 15 residues long. V lost 0 bases, J lost 2 bases, and 9 bases lay in between. CDR3 sequence (DNA): TGTGCCAGCAGTTTATCAGGGTGGAACACAGATACGCAGTATTTT. As protein: CASSLSGWNTDTQYF.

The chain has TRBV30 and TRBJ1-1; maybe TRBD1 (5 bases). CDR1 and CDR2 from the germline V gene are GTSNPN and SVGIG (reference sequence). The CDR3 contains 14 residues. The V end was cut by 5 bases, the J end by 4 bases, with 17 bases between. The CDR3 spells CAWWKIRGGTEAFF. Written as DNA, the CDR3 is TGTGCCTGGTGGAAAATTAGGGGAGGCACTGAAGCTTTCTTT.

The chain has TRBV11-2 and TRBJ2-1; 8 bases are shared with TRBD2. This CDR3 has 17 amino acids. CDR1 is SGHAT, CDR2 FQNNGV, per germline. Trimming took 5 bases from V and 4 from J; bases not matched to a gene: 13. Written as DNA, the CDR3 is TGTGCCAGCAGCGCACGTCGCGGGGGGACATTATACAATGAGCAGTTCTTC. The encoded protein is CASSARRGGTLYNEQFF.

The V call is TRBV25-1, the J call TRBJ2-7; 7 positions match TRBD1. Germline assignment: CDR1 MGHDK and CDR2 SYGVNS. V shed 4 bases, J shed 3 bases, and the junction held 0 bases outside the gene matches. CDR3 length: 12 amino acids. The CDR3 is CASSGDSYEQYF. The CDR3 nucleotides read TGTGCCAGCAGTGGGGACAGCTACGAGCAGTACTTC.

V usage is TRBV7-2 and J usage is TRBJ2-2; D unclear. CDR1 is SGHTA and CDR2 is FQGNSA in the germline V gene. V lost 0 bases and J lost 6, with 14 bases in between. This CDR3 is built from 16 residues. For the CDR3, the DNA is TGTGCCAGCAGCTTAGCGGGGTGGCCCCTCGCCGGGGAGCTGTTTTTT. Translating gives CASSLAGWPLAGELFF.

This clone has a single count. This chain joins TRBV19 and TRBJ2-7; 7 nucleotides line up with TRBD1. CDR1 is LNHDA and CDR2 is SQIVND in the germline V gene (reference sequence). With 6 bases clipped from V and 2 bases from J, the junction kept 7 bases outside the gene matches. The CDR3 covers 14 residues. Here the CDR3 reads CASRPTGIAYEQYF. Here the CDR3 DNA reads TGTGCCAGTAGACCGACAGGGATTGCCTACGAGCAGTACTTC. Full variable domain (outside the CDR3, taken from reference TRBV19 and TRBJ2-7): DGGITQSPKYLFRKEGQNVTLSCEQNLNHDAMYWYRQDPGQGLRLIYYSQIVNDFQKGDIAEGYSVSREKKESFPLTVTSAQKNPTAFYLCASRPTGIAYEQYFGPGTRLTVT.

This chain links TRBV9 with TRBJ1-6, with D possibly being TRBD1 (5 bases). Trimming cost V 5 bases and J 8 bases, with 14 bases left between them. CDR1 and CDR2 from the germline V gene are SGDLS and YYNGEE. The CDR3 consists of 14 residues. DNA of the CDR3: TGTGCCAGCAGTCGGGACCAAAAAGATTCACCCCTCCACTTT. Translation gives CASSRDQKDSPLHF.

The chain couples TRBV9 to TRBJ2-3, with 8 nucleotides matching TRBD2. J lost 1 base, V lost 0 bases, and 4 bases had no gene match. The V gene's germline CDR1 is SGDLS and CDR2 YYNGEE. The CDR3 loop spans 16 amino acids. In DNA, the CDR3 is TGTGCCAGCAGCGTAGGGTTTAGCGGGGGCACAGATACGCAGTATTTT. Translation: CASSVGFSGGTDTQYF.

This clone was counted between two and nine times. The chain links TRBV10-3 to TRBJ1-2; weak D call: TRBD1 (6 bases). V gave up 2 bases and J gave up 10 bases, with 14 bases separating them. In germline, CDR1 is ENHRY, CDR2 SYGVKD. The CDR3 has 13 amino acids. The CDR3 region has the DNA TGTGCCATCAGTGAGCCAAGACAGGACTACTACACCTTC. It encodes CAISEPRQDYYTF.